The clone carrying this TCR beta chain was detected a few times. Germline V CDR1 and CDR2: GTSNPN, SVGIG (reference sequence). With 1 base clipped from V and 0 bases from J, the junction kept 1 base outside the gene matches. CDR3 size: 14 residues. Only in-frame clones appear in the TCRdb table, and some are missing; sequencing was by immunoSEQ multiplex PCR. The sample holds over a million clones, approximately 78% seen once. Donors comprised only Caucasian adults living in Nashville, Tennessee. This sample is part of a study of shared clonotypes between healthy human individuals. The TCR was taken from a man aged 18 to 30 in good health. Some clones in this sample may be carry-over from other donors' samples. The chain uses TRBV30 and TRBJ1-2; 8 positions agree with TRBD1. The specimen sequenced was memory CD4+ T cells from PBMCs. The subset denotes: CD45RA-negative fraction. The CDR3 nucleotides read TGTGCCTGGAGTGCGGACAGGGCTAACTATGGCTACACCTTC. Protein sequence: CAWSADRANYGYTF.